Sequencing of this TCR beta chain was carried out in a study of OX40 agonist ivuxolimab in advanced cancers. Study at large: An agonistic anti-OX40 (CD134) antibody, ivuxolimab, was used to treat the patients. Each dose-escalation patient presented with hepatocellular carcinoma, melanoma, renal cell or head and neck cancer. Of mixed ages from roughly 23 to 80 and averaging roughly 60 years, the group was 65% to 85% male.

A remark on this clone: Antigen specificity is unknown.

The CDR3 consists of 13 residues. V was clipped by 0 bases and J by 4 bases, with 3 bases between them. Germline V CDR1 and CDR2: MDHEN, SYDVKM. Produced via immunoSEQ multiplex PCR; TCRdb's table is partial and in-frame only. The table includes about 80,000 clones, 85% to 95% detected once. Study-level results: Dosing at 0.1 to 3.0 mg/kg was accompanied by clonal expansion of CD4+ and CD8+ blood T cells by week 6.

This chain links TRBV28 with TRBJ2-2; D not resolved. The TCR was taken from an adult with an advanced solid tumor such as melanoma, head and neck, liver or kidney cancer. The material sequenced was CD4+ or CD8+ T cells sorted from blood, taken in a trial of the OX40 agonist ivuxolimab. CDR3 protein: CASSLWSTGELFF. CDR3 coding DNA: TGTGCCAGCAGTTTATGGTCCACCGGGGAGCTGTTTTTT.